The source of this T cell receptor (beta chain) is a study of blood T cell repertoires in COVID-19. Looking at the study overall: Whether acute or convalescent, the COVID-19 samples came from the United States, Italy and Spain. PBMCs, B-cell-depleted T cells, or T cells provided the cDNA or gDNA that made up the material.

Clones were sequenced by immunoSEQ multiplex PCR, and TCRdb holds only the in-frame ones, with some missing. The sample has about 200,000 clones; less than 85% are singletons. Material for sequencing was PBMCs or T cells enriched from blood (not recorded which). This TCR derives from a woman in her sixties or seventies with acute COVID-19.

This CDR3 is CASSLTGGPGTGELFF. The CDR3 DNA reads as TGTGCCAGCAGCCTTACAGGGGGCCCAGGAACCGGGGAGCTGTTTTTT. The chain couples TRBV14 to TRBJ2-2; 9 bases match TRBD1. V gave up 4 bases and J gave up 5 bases; unmatched junction bases: 8. The CDR3 has 16 residues. Per germline, CDR1 SGHDN and CDR2 FVKESK.